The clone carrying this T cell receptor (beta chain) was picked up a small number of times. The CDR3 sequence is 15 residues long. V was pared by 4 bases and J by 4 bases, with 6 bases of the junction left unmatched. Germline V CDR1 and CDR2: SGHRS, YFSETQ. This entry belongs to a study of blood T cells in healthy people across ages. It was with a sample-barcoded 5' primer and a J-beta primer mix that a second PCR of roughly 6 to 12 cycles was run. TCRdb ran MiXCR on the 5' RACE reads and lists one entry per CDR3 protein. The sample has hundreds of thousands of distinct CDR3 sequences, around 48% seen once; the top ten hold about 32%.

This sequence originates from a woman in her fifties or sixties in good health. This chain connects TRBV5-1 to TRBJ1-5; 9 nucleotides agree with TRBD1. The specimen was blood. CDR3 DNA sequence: TGCGCCAGCAGCCGGGGGGGACAGGGTAATCAGCCCCAGCATTTT. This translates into CASSRGGQGNQPQHF.